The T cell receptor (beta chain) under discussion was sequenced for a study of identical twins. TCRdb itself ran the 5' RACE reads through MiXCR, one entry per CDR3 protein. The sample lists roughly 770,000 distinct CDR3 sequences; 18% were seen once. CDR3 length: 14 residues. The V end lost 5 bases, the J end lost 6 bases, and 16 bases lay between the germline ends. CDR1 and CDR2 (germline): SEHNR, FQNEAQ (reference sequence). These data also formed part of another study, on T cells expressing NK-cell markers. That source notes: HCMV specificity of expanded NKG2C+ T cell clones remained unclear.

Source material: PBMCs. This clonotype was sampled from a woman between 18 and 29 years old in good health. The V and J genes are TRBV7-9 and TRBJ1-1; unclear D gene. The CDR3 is CASSTRGVRAEAFF. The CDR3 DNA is TGTGCCAGCAGCACCCGTGGGGTAAGGGCTGAAGCTTTCTTT.